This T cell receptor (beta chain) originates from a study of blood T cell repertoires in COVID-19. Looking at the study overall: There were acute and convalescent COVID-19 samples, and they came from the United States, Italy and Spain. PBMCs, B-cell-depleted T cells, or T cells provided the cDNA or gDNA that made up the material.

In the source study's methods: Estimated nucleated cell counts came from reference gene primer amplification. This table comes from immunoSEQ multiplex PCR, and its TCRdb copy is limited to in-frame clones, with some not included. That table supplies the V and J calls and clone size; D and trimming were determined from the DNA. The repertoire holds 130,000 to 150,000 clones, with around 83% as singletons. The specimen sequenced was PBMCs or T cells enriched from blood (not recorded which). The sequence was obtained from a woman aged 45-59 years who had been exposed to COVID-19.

CDR3 nucleotide sequence: TGTGCCAGCAGCTTGGGGAGGGAGGCTTTCTTT. It codes for CASSLGREAFF. The V gene is TRBV7-9, the J gene TRBJ1-1; D unclear. CDR3 size: 11 residues. Looked up from germline, CDR1 is SEHNR and CDR2 is FQNEAQ (reference sequence). V gave up 3 bases and J gave up 11 bases, with 10 bases separating them.